This TCR beta chain appears in the sequencing data of a study of T-cell reconstitution after alpha-beta-depleted transplantation in children. Preparation of the TCRbeta library was carried out with unique molecular identifiers. TCRdb fed the PCR reads into MiXCR, producing one record per CDR3 protein. The table shows about 980,000 distinct CDR3 sequences, with about 29% occurring only once. The sequence came from a boy in the first two years of life who had a stem cell transplant for SCID, so the T cells may come from the graft donor. Source: PBMCs, mostly from graft donor cells, taken 360 days after TCRalphabeta/CD19-depleted stem cell transplant.

The CDR3 is CASQGGTDTQYF. The DNA of the CDR3 is TGTGCGTCACAGGGAGGGACAGATACGCAGTATTTT. The chain links TRBV6-5 to TRBJ2-3; D might be TRBD2 (7 bases). The CDR3 is 12 amino acids. Germline CDR1 reads MNHEY; CDR2 reads SVGAGI.